The 28 T cell receptor beta chains presented below share a single source sample, sequenced in a study of T cell responses to AZD1222 COVID-19 vaccine. Profiling relied on immunoSEQ multiplex PCR, and the TCRdb table lists in-frame clones only, not all of them. Of approximately 120,000 clones in the sample, around 87% were seen once. Sequences were derived from peripheral blood, sampled on day 0 of AZD1222 vaccination. The origin of the receptors is an adult in good health.

CDR3 protein: CASSLFYPQLYNEQFF. CDR3 coding DNA: TGTGCCAGCAGCTTGTTCTATCCCCAGTTGTACAATGAGCAGTTCTTC. V gene TRBV5-4 combines with J gene TRBJ2-1, with D hard to call. This CDR3 spans 16 amino acids. From germline, CDR1 is SGHNT and CDR2 YYREEE (reference sequence). With 1 base removed from V and 4 bases from J, the gap between germline ends came to 15 bases.

The chain uses TRBV7-6 and TRBJ1-1; D is ambiguous. CDR1 is SGHVS, CDR2 FNYEAQ, per germline. CDR3 length: 14 amino acids. Between the trimmed V and J ends, which lost 5 bases and 0 bases, there was a span of 10 bases. DNA of the CDR3: TGTGCCAGCAGCCGTGATAGTATGAACACTGAAGCTTTCTTT. Its translation: CASSRDSMNTEAFF.

This clone was seen just once. The V gene is TRBV19, the J gene TRBJ2-5; 10 nucleotides align to TRBD1. Per the germline V gene, CDR1 is LNHDA and CDR2 is SQIVND (reference sequence). The CDR3 sequence is 14 residues long. Germline trimming cut 4 bases from V and 4 bases from J; bases unmatched to any gene: 3. For the CDR3, the DNA is TGTGCCAGTAGTACGACAGGGGGCCCAGAGACCCAGTACTTC. Amino acids: CASSTTGGPETQYF.

The genes are TRBV5-6 and TRBJ1-2; no clear D. V lost 0 bases and J lost 5, with 14 bases in between. CDR3 length: 15 residues. Germline values: CDR1 SGHDT, CDR2 YYEEEE. This CDR3 is CASSLGRPLGYGYTF. In nucleotides, the CDR3 is TGTGCCAGCAGCTTGGGCAGGCCGCTAGGGTATGGCTACACCTTC.

The V gene is TRBV5-1, the J gene TRBJ1-1; no definite D call. In germline, CDR1 is SGHRS, CDR2 YFSETQ. Trimming removed 0 bases from V and 1 base from J, with 7 bases in between. This CDR3 comprises 14 residues. The DNA of the CDR3 is TGCGCCAGCAGCTTGGACACCGGGAACACTGAAGCTTTCTTT. It codes for CASSLDTGNTEAFF.

This clone was found once. This chain uses TRBV11-2 with TRBJ2-1; 9 bases agree with TRBD2. This CDR3 spans 13 amino acids. J lost 10 bases, V lost 5 bases, and 6 bases had no gene match. From germline, CDR1 is SGHAT and CDR2 FQNNGV. The CDR3 spells CASSPGLAFEQFF. DNA of the CDR3: TGTGCCAGCAGCCCGGGACTAGCCTTCGAGCAGTTCTTC.

This chain links TRBV7-6 with TRBJ1-4, with 7 positions matching TRBD1. Looked up from germline, CDR1 is SGHVS and CDR2 is FNYEAQ. With V trimmed by 0 bases and J by 4 bases, 2 bases remained unmatched. The CDR3 loop spans 15 amino acids. In DNA, the CDR3 is TGTGCCAGCAGCTTAGCAGCAGGGGGTAATGAAAAACTGTTTTTT. Translating it yields CASSLAAGGNEKLFF.

CDR3 sequence (DNA): TGCGCCAGCAGCTTGGTGACTAGCGGGAGAGGGGCAGATACGCAGTATTTT. Translating gives CASSLVTSGRGADTQYF. This chain connects TRBV5-1 to TRBJ2-3; TRBD2 matches 12 bases. The CDR3 loop spans 17 amino acids. J lost 4 bases, V lost 0 bases, and 6 bases had no gene match. Germline V gene data show CDR1 as SGHRS and CDR2 as YFSETQ.

The chain combines TRBV14 with TRBJ2-7; 7 bases map to TRBD1. J gave up 0 bases and V 0 bases, and 5 bases lay outside the gene matches. The CDR3 sequence is 16 residues long. Germline V gene sequence: CDR1 SGHDN, CDR2 FVKESK. The CDR3 here is CASSQDAWTGSYEQYF. CDR3 in DNA: TGTGCCAGCAGCCAAGATGCTTGGACAGGCTCCTACGAGCAGTACTTC. Filled out from reference TRBV14 and TRBJ2-7, the complete variable domain reads EAGVTQFPSHSVIEKGQTVTLRCDPISGHDNLYWYRRVMGKEIKFLLHFVKESKQDESGMPNNRFLAERTGGTYSTLKVQPAELEDSGVYFCASSQDAWTGSYEQYFGPGTRLTVT.

The rearrangement links TRBV5-1 to TRBJ2-3, with 8 bases fitting TRBD1. Germline V gene lookup returns CDR1 SGHRS and CDR2 YFSETQ. This CDR3 spans 17 amino acids. V trimming: 3 bases; J trimming: 2 bases; junction bases outside the gene matches: 11. CDR3 nucleotides: TGCGCCAGCAGCTACCACAGGGGGATGTTCCCCACAGATACGCAGTATTTT. Translating gives CASSYHRGMFPTDTQYF.

The gene calls are TRBV23-1 and TRBJ1-3; D is undetermined. TRBV23-1 is given ORF status, its function remaining uncertain. The CDR3 is 15 residues long. The V end was cut by 2 bases, the J end by 4 bases, with 12 bases between. The CDR3 coding sequence is TGCGCCAGCAGTCAAAGTTGGTCCAGGGGAAACACCATATATTTT. Translated, it gives CASSQSWSRGNTIYF.

The count of this clone is one. The chain links TRBV3-1 (or the pseudogene TRBV3-2) to TRBJ2-2, with D maybe TRBD2 (5 bases). V lost 1 base and J 1 base, leaving 7 bases between the germline ends. CDR1 LGHDT and CDR2 YNNKEL come from the germline V gene (reference sequence). This CDR3 has 15 amino acids. CDR3 nucleotides: TGTGCCAGCAGCCAAGGCGGGTGGAACACCGGGGAGCTGTTTTTT. Its protein product is CASSQGGWNTGELFF.

The CDR3: CASTVSRQTGNTIYF. As DNA, the CDR3 is TGTGCCAGCACCGTTAGTAGGCAGACTGGAAACACCATATATTTT. The gene calls are TRBV6-5 and TRBJ1-3; D is unclear. CDR3 length equals 15 residues. V shed 7 bases and J shed 2 bases, with 15 bases lying between them. Germline loops: CDR1 MNHEY, CDR2 SVGAGI.

V is TRBV10-3 and J is TRBJ1-5; tentatively, D is TRBD1 (6 bases). Germline V gene sequence: CDR1 ENHRY, CDR2 SYGVKD. The CDR3 has 16 residues. The V and J ends lost 4 bases and 2 bases respectively, with 15 bases between them. CDR3 residues: CAISGGGGNGNQPQHF. The CDR3 DNA reads as TGTGCCATCAGTGGGGGAGGGGGGAATGGCAATCAGCCCCAGCATTTT.

The V and J genes are TRBV5-1 and TRBJ2-3; D not certain. Trimming pared 6 bases from V and 0 bases from J, leaving 11 bases between. Germline V gives CDR1 SGHRS, CDR2 YFSETQ. The CDR3 runs to 14 residues. CDR3 loop: CASNTDHSTDTQYF. CDR3 nucleotides: TGCGCCAGCAACACGGACCATAGCACAGATACGCAGTATTTT.

This clone appeared once. The chain combines TRBV18 with TRBJ2-5; 11 bases are a match to TRBD2. This CDR3 has 16 amino acids. The V segment lost 0 bases and the J segment 1 base; nucleotides outside the gene matches: 1. The germline CDR1 and CDR2 sequences are KGHSH and LQKENI. The CDR3 protein is CASSPPTSGTQETQYF. CDR3 bases: TGTGCCAGCTCACCACCGACTAGCGGGACCCAAGAGACCCAGTACTTC.

This clone occurred once. This chain joins TRBV24-1 and TRBJ2-5; maybe TRBD2 (5 bases). The CDR3 is made up of 15 amino acids. Germline CDR1 reads KGHDR; CDR2 reads SFDVKD. Trimming pared 4 bases from V and 2 bases from J, leaving 13 bases between. The DNA for the CDR3 is TGTGCCACCAGTGAGGACCTTCCGGGGCAAGAGACCCAGTACTTC. This gives the protein CATSEDLPGQETQYF.

The chain is built from TRBV2 and TRBJ2-3; 12 bases line up with TRBD2. The CDR3 has 15 residues. Germline CDR1 SNHLY, CDR2 FYNNEI. Trimming cost V 5 bases and J 2 bases; bases outside gene matches: 2. In DNA form, the CDR3 reads TGTGCCAGCAGTAGACTAGCGGGAGACACAGATACGCAGTATTTT. It encodes CASSRLAGDTDTQYF.

The V and J genes are TRBV7-9 and TRBJ2-1; 7 bases are shared with TRBD2. CDR3 length: 15 residues. J gave up 4 bases and V 1 base, and 4 bases lay outside the gene matches. The germline V gene encodes CDR1 SEHNR and CDR2 FQNEAQ (reference sequence). CDR3 coding DNA: TGTGCCAGCAGCTTAGGGGCGGGAGTATACAATGAGCAGTTCTTC. Its translation is CASSLGAGVYNEQFF.

CDR3 protein: CASSTPGRPYEQYF. CDR3 sequence (DNA): TGTGCCAGCAGCACCCCGGGACGGCCTTACGAGCAGTACTTC. The V and J genes are TRBV21-1 and TRBJ2-7. TRBV21-1 is shown as a pseudogene. The CDR3 is 14 residues long.

This clone was counted once. The chain employs TRBV19 and TRBJ1-2, with D uncertain. Germline V gene lookup returns CDR1 LNHDA and CDR2 SQIVND (reference sequence). The germline V and J ends were trimmed by 3 bases and 8 bases, with 13 bases remaining between them. The CDR3 contains 13 residues. For the CDR3, the DNA is TGTGCCAGTAGTATGAGGGCGGGCATCGGCTACACCTTC. Residues: CASSMRAGIGYTF.

The V and J genes are TRBV5-5 and TRBJ2-3, with D possibly TRBD1 on 5 matching bases. The CDR3 sequence is 14 residues long. CDR1 is SGHKS, CDR2 YYEKEE, per germline (reference sequence). V lost 6 bases to trimming and J lost 2 bases, with 13 bases between them. CDR3 loop: CASTSGPDTDTQYF. DNA of the CDR3: TGTGCCAGCACCTCAGGGCCCGACACAGATACGCAGTATTTT.

The V call is TRBV7-9, the J call TRBJ1-5, with 10 bases fitting TRBD1. The CDR3 is made up of 15 amino acids. Germline V CDR1 and CDR2: SEHNR, FQNEAQ (reference sequence). After removal of 2 bases from V and 5 bases from J, the junction contained 3 bases not matched to a gene. In DNA form, the CDR3 reads TGTGCCAGCAGCTTACATGGGACAGGGGATCAGCCCCAGCATTTT. Its translation: CASSLHGTGDQPQHF.

CDR3 protein: CASSYSTWETQYF. CDR3 in DNA: TGTGCCAGCAGTTACTCGACTTGGGAGACCCAGTACTTC. The chain couples TRBV6-2 or TRBV6-3 to TRBJ2-5; no reliable D call. This CDR3 is built from 13 residues. The germline V and J ends were trimmed by 0 bases and 5 bases, with 7 bases remaining between them. Germline CDR1 and CDR2: MNHEY and SVGEGT.

The rearrangement links TRBV28 to TRBJ2-3; no firm D call. Germline values: CDR1 MDHEN, CDR2 SYDVKM. The CDR3 consists of 11 residues. The V gene lost 5 bases and the J gene lost 3 bases, with 3 bases spanning the gap. The CDR3 loop is CASSRTDTQYF. CDR3 nucleotide sequence: TGTGCCAGCAGTAGGACAGATACGCAGTATTTT.

The chain links TRBV7-9 to TRBJ2-2; D is perhaps TRBD2 (5 bases). V lost 5 bases to trimming and J lost 6 bases, with 22 bases between them. From germline, CDR1 is SEHNR and CDR2 FQNEAQ (reference sequence). The CDR3 loop spans 17 amino acids. Written as DNA, the CDR3 is TGTGCCAGCAGCCTCCGAGCTAGTACACCGGGGTCCGGGGAGCTGTTTTTT. It codes for CASSLRASTPGSGELFF.

The V call is TRBV10-3, the J call TRBJ2-1, with 8 bases matching TRBD2. The CDR3 has 13 amino acids. CDR1 is ENHRY, CDR2 SYGVKD, per germline. V gave up 10 bases and J gave up 0 bases; unmatched junction bases: 2. Here the CDR3 DNA reads TGTGCCACCCGGGGGGGCTCCTACAATGAGCAGTTCTTC. This translates into CATRGGSYNEQFF.

The rearrangement uses TRBV27 and TRBJ2-3, with TRBD2 matching over 13 bases. The germline gives CDR1 MNHEY, CDR2 SMNVEV (reference sequence). V shed 6 bases, J shed 6 bases, and the junction held 6 bases outside the gene matches. The CDR3 runs 15 residues. This chain's CDR3 is CASSRTSGRVDTQYF. In nucleotides, the CDR3 is TGTGCCAGCAGCCGGACTAGCGGGAGAGTGGATACGCAGTATTTT.